The next 27 T cell receptor beta chains were all read from a single sample in a study of CD8+CD57+ T cells in acquired aplastic anemia. Genomic DNA, the template, was used for profiling of the TCR beta VDJ and CDR3. TCRdb ran MiXCR on the reads and lists one entry per CDR3 protein. The table has approximately 270,000 distinct CDR3 sequences, 50% to 70% seen once. The sample was sorted CD4+, CD8+, or CD8+CD57+ T cells (not recorded which) from PBMCs. The receptors stem from a human donor with severe aplastic anemia or a healthy control (not recorded which).

The chain employs TRBV7-3 and TRBJ2-2; 11 bases are a match to TRBD2. The trim removed 3 bases at V and 1 base at J, leaving 7 bases unmatched. Germline values: CDR1 SGHTA, CDR2 FQGTGA. This CDR3 has 18 residues. The CDR3 sequence is CASSFSASGGWNTGELFF. The CDR3 DNA sequence: TGTGCCAGCAGCTTTAGCGCTAGCGGGGGGTGGAACACCGGGGAGCTGTTTTTT.

This chain uses TRBV10-3 with TRBJ2-7; D possibly matches TRBD1 or TRBD2 (5 bases each). V shed 3 bases and J shed 3 bases, with 18 bases lying between them. This CDR3 contains 16 residues. The germline gives CDR1 ENHRY, CDR2 SYGVKD. CDR3 region: CAISDSTLGVHYEQYF. In DNA, the CDR3 is TGTGCCATCAGTGATTCTACCCTGGGGGTGCACTACGAGCAGTACTTC.

The genes are TRBV20-1 and TRBJ1-2, with 7 bases that match TRBD1. V shed 6 bases, J shed 12 bases, and the junction held 10 bases outside the gene matches. The CDR3 length is 11 residues. The germline V gene encodes CDR1 DFQATT and CDR2 SNEGSKA (reference sequence). CDR3 nucleotide sequence: TGCAGTGCGGAGACAGGGCTGGGAAACACCTTC. It encodes CSAETGLGNTF.

This chain joins TRBV20-1 and TRBJ2-3; 8 positions match TRBD2. Losses at the gene ends were 4 bases for V and 4 bases for J; bases not matched to a gene: 4. CDR1 and CDR2 (germline): DFQATT, SNEGSKA (reference sequence). The CDR3 loop spans 13 amino acids. CDR3: CSATATSADTQYF. In DNA form, the CDR3 reads TGCAGTGCTACTGCGACTAGCGCAGATACGCAGTATTTT.

The rearrangement links TRBV7-9 to TRBJ2-5; 9 nucleotides align to TRBD1. Germline V gene data show CDR1 as SEHNR and CDR2 as FQNEAQ (reference sequence). V lost 6 bases and J lost 5; bases outside the gene matches: 4. The CDR3 consists of 13 residues. CDR3 sequence: CASSQQGAETQYF. For the CDR3, the DNA is TGTGCCAGCAGTCAACAGGGGGCGGAGACCCAGTACTTC.

The DNA of the CDR3 is TGTGCCAGCAGCCAAATGGGCACCAACTATGGCTACACCTTC. It yields the protein CASSQMGTNYGYTF. J is TRBJ1-2 and V is TRBV6-5; D is uncertain. V lost 6 bases and J lost 2, with 13 bases in between. This CDR3 region has 14 residues. In germline, CDR1 is MNHEY, CDR2 SVGAGI.

The V and J genes are TRBV19 and TRBJ1-1; D is unresolved. The V and J ends lost 3 bases and 7 bases respectively, with 12 bases between them. Per germline, CDR1 LNHDA and CDR2 SQIVND (reference sequence). The CDR3 runs to 13 residues. CDR3 in amino acids: CASSIFPWGEAFF. DNA of the CDR3: TGTGCCAGTAGTATTTTTCCTTGGGGTGAAGCTTTCTTT.

The rearrangement joins TRBV25-1 to TRBJ1-4; 9 bases match TRBD1. The germline CDR1 and CDR2 sequences are MGHDK and SYGVNS. The length of the CDR3 is 16 residues. Trimming cost V 4 bases and J 5 bases; bases outside gene matches: 8. The chain's CDR3 is CASSAYTGTGNEKLFF. Written as DNA, the CDR3 is TGTGCCAGCAGTGCTTACACCGGGACAGGGAATGAAAAACTGTTTTTT.

The V gene is TRBV10-3, the J gene TRBJ2-2; TRBD1 aligns across 8 bases. Germline V gene data show CDR1 as ENHRY and CDR2 as SYGVKD. The CDR3 has 15 amino acids. Trimming took 6 bases from V and 5 from J; bases not matched to a gene: 8. The CDR3 protein is CAIRSSGTGTGELFF. The CDR3 DNA reads as TGTGCCATCAGGTCCTCCGGGACAGGTACCGGGGAGCTGTTTTTT.

There are many counts of this clonotype. This chain links TRBV12-3 or TRBV12-4 with TRBJ2-2; D may be TRBD2 (5 bases). The CDR3 loop spans 13 amino acids. V was clipped by 6 bases and J by 6 bases, with 11 bases between them. The DNA for the CDR3 is TGTGCCAGCAGGTCATCCGGGGCCGGGGAGCTGTTTTTT. Its protein is CASRSSGAGELFF.

This clonotype was counted many times. The V gene is TRBV7-9, the J gene TRBJ1-1; no clear D. Trimming removed 3 bases from V and 2 bases from J, with 10 bases in between. CDR1 and CDR2 (germline): SEHNR, FQNEAQ (reference sequence). This CDR3 comprises 14 residues. CDR3 nucleotides: TGTGCCAGCAGCTTTTCCGGGATAAACACTGAAGCTTTCTTT. Translation gives CASSFSGINTEAFF.

This clonotype has ten or more counts. This chain joins TRBV12-3 or TRBV12-4 and TRBJ1-1; unclear D gene. The V gene lost 5 bases and the J gene lost 4 bases, with 8 bases spanning the gap. This CDR3 has 12 amino acids. The CDR3 DNA sequence: TGTGCCAGCAGTCCCCTAGCCACTGAAGCTTTCTTT. Its translation is CASSPLATEAFF.

The table lists this clonotype with many counts. The chain combines TRBV7-8 with TRBJ1-2; a possible D gene is TRBD1 (5 bases). The CDR3 spans 14 residues. The germline V and J ends were trimmed by 5 bases and 2 bases, with 12 bases remaining between them. The germline gives CDR1 SGHVS, CDR2 FQNEAQ. CDR3 nucleotide sequence: TGTGCCAGCAGCAGCCTAAAGGGGAACTATGGCTACACCTTC. The encoded protein is CASSSLKGNYGYTF.

This clonotype was detected ten times or more. The chain links TRBV20-1 to TRBJ1-6; 7 bases are a match to TRBD1. The CDR3 spans 14 residues. The V gene end was trimmed by 6 bases and the J gene end by 9 bases; junction bases not matched to a gene: 11. CDR1 is DFQATT, CDR2 SNEGSKA, per germline (reference sequence). The CDR3 sequence: CSAGRQGVISPLHF. DNA for the CDR3: TGCAGTGCAGGGAGGCAGGGGGTAATTTCACCCCTCCACTTT.

The chain has TRBV6-5 and TRBJ2-7, with 8 bases fitting TRBD2. Germline V gene data show CDR1 as MNHEY and CDR2 as SVGAGI. V gave up 6 bases and J gave up 7 bases; unmatched junction bases: 11. CDR3 length: 14 residues. CDR3 nucleotides: TGTGCCAGCAGCCGGGGGGGGACGGGGAGGGAGCAGTACTTC. Its translation: CASSRGGTGREQYF.

The chain uses TRBV7-9 and TRBJ2-3; 7 bases match TRBD1. V lost 6 bases and J lost 1; bases outside the gene matches: 7. The CDR3 length is 15 residues. The V gene's germline CDR1 is SEHNR and CDR2 FQNEAQ (reference sequence). CDR3 bases: TGTGCCAGCAGTCCCACAGGGGCGGGCACAGATACGCAGTATTTT. It translates to CASSPTGAGTDTQYF.

This chain connects TRBV5-6 to TRBJ2-1; possible D gene TRBD1, 5 bases. Trimming shortened V by 6 bases and J by 8 bases, and 6 bases separated the two germline ends. This CDR3 spans 10 amino acids. Germline CDR1 is SGHDT and CDR2 is YYEEEE. DNA of the CDR3: TGTGCCAGCAAAGGGGATGAGCAGTTCTTC. This encodes CASKGDEQFF.

V is TRBV5-1 and J is TRBJ1-2, with unresolved D. Germline V gene data show CDR1 as SGHRS and CDR2 as YFSETQ. The CDR3 covers 14 residues. V lost 0 bases and J lost 4, with 10 bases in between. CDR3 region: CASSLEGLAYGYTF. CDR3 nucleotides: TGCGCCAGCAGCTTGGAGGGCCTAGCCTATGGCTACACCTTC.

The chain employs TRBV2 and TRBJ2-2; D might be TRBD1 (7 bases). V was pared by 2 bases and J by 7 bases, with 17 bases between. Germline V gene sequence: CDR1 SNHLY, CDR2 FYNNEI. The length of the CDR3 is 16 residues. The CDR3 sequence: CASSEKQGGSNGELFF. CDR3 nucleotides: TGTGCCAGCAGTGAAAAGCAGGGGGGTTCTAACGGGGAGCTGTTTTTT.

The rearrangement links TRBV10-2 to TRBJ2-1, with a tentative D call TRBD2 (5 bases). V lost 4 bases and J lost 5, with 9 bases in between. CDR1 and CDR2 from the germline V gene are WSHSY and SAAADI. This CDR3 comprises 13 residues. The CDR3 is CASSGRENNEQFF. In nucleotides, the CDR3 is TGCGCCAGCAGTGGTAGGGAGAACAATGAGCAGTTCTTC.

About this clonotype: A single base separates this from a much larger clone, so it may be a read error. The V call is TRBV10-3, the J call TRBJ2-2, with a tentative D call TRBD1 (6 bases). Germline CDR1 reads ENHRY; CDR2 reads SYGVKD. The CDR3 has 13 amino acids. The CDR3 DNA reads TGTGCCAGCACGCAGGGGAACACCGGGGAGCTGTCTTTT. Translation: CASTQGNTGELSF.

The chain couples TRBV7-9 to TRBJ2-1; TRBD2 matches 7 bases. Germline assignment: CDR1 SEHNR and CDR2 FQNEAQ (reference sequence). The CDR3 spans 15 residues. V was pared by 6 bases and J by 4 bases, with 9 bases of the junction left unmatched. CDR3: CASSFGGRVYNEQFF. The CDR3 DNA sequence: TGTGCCAGCAGTTTCGGGGGGAGGGTTTACAATGAGCAGTTCTTC.

This clonotype was seen ten or more times. The chain uses TRBV5-1 and TRBJ2-1; no definite D call. This CDR3 region has 13 residues. Germline lookup yields CDR1 SGHRS and CDR2 YFSETQ. V gave up 1 base and J gave up 5 bases, with 7 bases separating them. CDR3 DNA sequence: TGCGCCAGCAGCTTGCCCCAGAACAATGAGCAGTTCTTC. This sequence encodes CASSLPQNNEQFF.

At least ten counts were recorded for this clonotype. The chain has TRBV5-1 and TRBJ2-6; no clear D gene. V lost 5 bases, J lost 0 bases, and 12 bases lay in between. This CDR3 spans 16 amino acids. The germline CDR1 and CDR2 sequences are SGHRS and YFSETQ. CDR3 sequence reads: CASSSSGASGANVLTF. CDR3 in DNA: TGCGCCAGCAGTAGCTCTGGAGCCTCTGGGGCCAACGTCCTGACTTTC.

This clonotype was counted only a few times. CDR3 bases: TGTGCCAGCAGCTTAGGTCGTCGACTAGCGGGGGGGCGAGAGCAGTACTTC. Its protein product is CASSLGRRLAGGREQYF. The V call is TRBV7-2, the J call TRBJ2-7; TRBD2 agrees at 14 bases. The junction had 9 bases not matched to a gene; V was cut back by 1 base and J by 7 bases. Germline CDR1 is SGHTA and CDR2 is FQGNSA. This CDR3 has 17 amino acids.

In this sample, this clonotype turned up many times. The chain combines TRBV11-2 with TRBJ2-3, with 7 bases identical to TRBD1. Per the germline V gene, CDR1 is SGHAT and CDR2 is FQNNGV. V was pared by 5 bases and J by 5 bases, with 10 bases of the junction left unmatched. This CDR3 is built from 15 residues. The CDR3, as DNA: TGTGCCAGCAGCCCCGGACAGGTCCCGGGAGATACGCAGTATTTT. Its translation: CASSPGQVPGDTQYF.

The chain employs TRBV19 and TRBJ2-5; perhaps TRBD1 as D (5 bases). Trimming shortened V by 2 bases and J by 5 bases, and 9 bases separated the two germline ends. This CDR3 has 13 residues. Germline CDR1 is LNHDA and CDR2 is SQIVND (reference sequence). CDR3 amino acids: CASSIPGIETQYF. The CDR3 DNA reads TGTGCCAGTAGTATACCAGGGATTGAGACCCAGTACTTC. The complete variable domain, with remaining parts taken from reference TRBV19 and TRBJ2-5, reads DGGITQSPKYLFRKEGQNVTLSCEQNLNHDAMYWYRQDPGQGLRLIYYSQIVNDFQKGDIAEGYSVSREKKESFPLTVTSAQKNPTAFYLCASSIPGIETQYFGPGTRLLVL.